What follows are 25 T cell receptor beta chains derived from one specimen sequenced in a study of T cells in women clearing cervical HPV infection. Generated by immunoSEQ multiplex PCR, the TCRdb table keeps only in-frame clones and is missing some. The data include about 46,000 clones; the top ten clones carry roughly 35%. Sequenced: blood buffy coat. The source of these receptors is a woman between 18 and 75 years old with a cervical HPV16 infection that either progressed to CIN3+ or cleared (not recorded which).

Concerning this clone itself: The read terminates 3 residues before the CDR3 end, so the remaining end is supplied by the germline J gene. This sequence joins TRBV7-9 and TRBJ1-5; no definite D call. The germline CDR1 and CDR2 sequences are SEHNR and FQNEAQ (reference sequence). The V and J ends lost 5 bases and 0 bases respectively, with 11 bases between them. This CDR3 region has 15 residues. The CDR3 spells CASSPLDTSNQPQHF. The sequenced part of the CDR3 DNA is TGTGCCAGCAGCCCCCTCGACACTAGCAATCAGCCC.

On this clone: The read ends 3 residues before the CDR3 terminus; that terminus is restored from the germline J gene. The J gene is TRBJ2-2, the V gene TRBV18, with TRBD2 identical over 7 bases. This CDR3 region has 15 residues. The germline V gene encodes CDR1 KGHSH and CDR2 LQKENI. The CDR3: CASSPSRGDSSPLFF. CDR3 DNA, as far as it was read: TGTGCCAGCTCCCCCAGCCGGGGGGATAGTTCACCG.

As regards this clone: The read terminates 3 residues ahead of where the CDR3 ends, so the germline J gene completes it. J is TRBJ2-2 and V is TRBV7-3; 8 nucleotides line up with TRBD2. Germline lookup yields CDR1 SGHTA and CDR2 FQGTGA. Trimming cost V 8 bases and J 1 base; bases outside gene matches: 3. The CDR3 is made up of 14 amino acids. The part of the CDR3 DNA that was read is TGTGCCAGCTCCACTAGCGGGAACACCGGGGAG. Translated: CASSTSGNTGE. The full CDR3 protein reads CASSTSGNTGELFF.

Of note for this clone: The read terminates 3 residues before the CDR3 end, so the remaining end is supplied by the germline J gene. V is TRBV7-2 and J is TRBJ2-2; no definite D call. CDR1 and CDR2 (germline): SGHTA, FQGNSA. This CDR3 spans 12 amino acids. V lost 4 bases, J lost 5 bases, and 5 bases lay in between. The chain's CDR3 is CASSSYTGELFF. The part of the CDR3 DNA that was read is TGTGCCAGCAGCTCTTATACCGGGGAG.

As regards this clone: Read coverage stops 3 residues before the CDR3 terminus; the germline J gene supplies the remainder. The chain has TRBV5-1 and TRBJ1-5, with D hard to call. Trimming removed 0 bases from V and 4 bases from J, with 11 bases in between. This CDR3 contains 15 residues. Germline values: CDR1 SGHRS, CDR2 YFSETQ. The CDR3 bases that were read are TGCGCCAGCAGCTTGGAGGGTAGGGTAAATCAGCCC. This gives the protein CASSLEGRVNQP. The complete CDR3 protein is CASSLEGRVNQPQHF.

On this clone itself: The read halts 3 residues ahead of the CDR3 end, with the missing end drawn from the germline J gene. The chain uses TRBV14 and TRBJ2-5; no clear D gene. The length of the CDR3 is 13 residues. The V end was cut by 4 bases, the J end by 0 bases, with 6 bases between. Per the germline V gene, CDR1 is SGHDN and CDR2 is FVKESK. CDR3 sequence: CASSPMYQETQYF. CDR3 DNA, as far as it was read: TGTGCCAGCAGCCCTATGTACCAAGAGACC. The entire variable domain, with the rest obtained from reference TRBV14 and TRBJ2-5, is as follows: EAGVTQFPSHSVIEKGQTVTLRCDPISGHDNLYWYRRVMGKEIKFLLHFVKESKQDESGMPNNRFLAERTGGTYSTLKVQPAELEDSGVYFCASSPMYQETQYFGPGTRLLVL.

Regarding this clone: One end of the junction does not line up with germline, which may come from a read error. The CDR3 goes on 3 residues after the read ends, and that part is filled in from the germline J gene. This CDR3 is also generated by other DNA sequences in the sample. The chain employs TRBV7-2 and TRBJ1-3; 7 positions agree with TRBD1. Germline V gene lookup returns CDR1 SGHTA and CDR2 FQGNSA. The CDR3 totals 15 residues. CDR3 bases read: TGTGCCAGCAGCCCATGGGACAGACCTGGAAACACG. Amino acid sequence: CASSPWDRPGNT. The full CDR3 is CASSPWDRPGNTIYF.

Note on this clone: The read terminates 3 residues before the CDR3 end, so the remaining end is supplied by the germline J gene. The genes are TRBV19 and TRBJ1-2; 10 bases are shared with TRBD1. The trim removed 5 bases at V and 7 bases at J, leaving 10 bases unmatched. This CDR3 is built from 15 residues. CDR1 LNHDA and CDR2 SQIVND come from the germline V gene (reference sequence). CDR3 region: CASSPGTGDIGGYTF. The covered CDR3 bases are TGTGCCAGTAGTCCCGGGACAGGGGATATTGGTGGC.

Of note for this clone: Read sequence stops 3 residues before the CDR3 end, and the germline J gene provides the missing end. The chain recombines TRBV19 with TRBJ1-1; D not certain. This CDR3 spans 15 amino acids. CDR1 and CDR2 from the germline V gene are LNHDA and SQIVND (reference sequence). Trimming took 5 bases from V and 0 from J, leaving 13 bases between them. Here the CDR3 reads CASSPSTPMNTEAFF. CDR3 DNA, as far as it was read: TGTGCCAGTAGTCCGTCCACACCAATGAACACTGAA.

A note on this clone: The CDR3 end falls 3 residues outside the read, so it is completed with the germline J gene. This rearrangement joins TRBV19 to TRBJ2-3, with TRBD2 matching over 14 bases. Germline V CDR1 and CDR2: LNHDA, SQIVND (reference sequence). V lost 6 bases, J lost 3 bases, and 11 bases stayed unmatched. The CDR3 consists of 18 residues. The sequenced CDR3 bases are TGTGCCAGTAGCGGTCCGGGACTAGCGGGAGAAAAGACAGATACG. Its translation: CASSGPGLAGEKTDT. The entire CDR3 reads CASSGPGLAGEKTDTQYF.

Concerning this clone itself: The observed sequence ends 3 residues before the CDR3 terminus, with the missing tail filled in from the germline J gene. J is TRBJ2-3 and V is TRBV2, with 8 bases fitting TRBD1. This CDR3 has 14 residues. V shed 8 bases, J shed 4 bases, and the junction held 8 bases outside the gene matches. Germline CDR1 is SNHLY and CDR2 is FYNNEI. The part of the CDR3 DNA that was read is TGTGCCAGCGGCCGGGACAGGAGCGCAGATACG. Its protein is CASGRDRSADT. The full CDR3 is CASGRDRSADTQYF.

The sequenced part of the CDR3 DNA is TGTGCCAGTAGTCCCGGACAGGGTAAAAGGGACCATTCACCC. It codes for CASSPGQGKRDHSP. The entire CDR3 protein reads CASSPGQGKRDHSPLHF. The V gene is TRBV19, the J gene TRBJ1-6, with TRBD1 matching 8 bases. The observed sequence ends 3 residues before the CDR3 terminus, with the missing tail filled in from the germline J gene. This CDR3 is 17 amino acids long. Looked up from germline, CDR1 is LNHDA and CDR2 is SQIVND (reference sequence). With 5 bases clipped from V and 8 bases from J, the junction kept 14 bases outside the gene matches.

As concerns this clone: The sequence runs out 3 residues before the end of the CDR3; the remainder is reconstructed from the germline J gene. The chain carries TRBV30 and TRBJ1-2; D not certain. The CDR3 contains 12 residues. With 2 bases removed from V and 4 bases from J, the gap between germline ends came to 8 bases. Germline CDR1 is GTSNPN and CDR2 is SVGIG (reference sequence). The sequenced part of the CDR3 DNA is TGTGCCTGGAGTTTACAAAGCTATGGC. Translated: CAWSLQSYG. The complete CDR3 sequence is CAWSLQSYGYTF.

Note on this clone: The read terminates 3 residues before the CDR3 end, so the remaining end is supplied by the germline J gene. The chain uses TRBV19 and TRBJ2-1; tentatively, D is TRBD2 (6 bases). V was cut by 3 bases and J by 4 bases, with 13 bases left in between. Germline CDR1 is LNHDA and CDR2 is SQIVND (reference sequence). The CDR3 is 15 amino acids. This CDR3 reads CASSIVIAAYNEQFF. The part of the CDR3 DNA that was read is TGTGCCAGTAGTATCGTGATAGCGGCATACAATGAG.

About this clone itself: Coverage ceases 3 residues before the CDR3 finishes, and the germline J gene fills in the end. The chain couples TRBV6-1 to TRBJ2-5, with D possibly TRBD2 on 7 matching bases. Germline lookup yields CDR1 MNHNS and CDR2 SASEGT. V was shortened by 1 base and J by 5 bases, with 20 bases between the two germline ends. This CDR3 has 17 amino acids. The CDR3 bases that were read are TGTGCCAGCAGTGAAGGGGGAGGGGGACGTGGAAGGGAGACC. It specifies CASSEGGGGRGRET. The entire CDR3 protein is CASSEGGGGRGRETQYF.

Concerning this clone itself: The read ends 3 residues shy of where the CDR3 ends; the end is completed using the germline J gene. This same CDR3 is encoded by further DNA sequences in the sample. The rearrangement joins TRBV19 to TRBJ1-1; 7 nucleotides line up with TRBD1. The CDR3 is 12 amino acids. In germline, CDR1 is LNHDA, CDR2 SQIVND (reference sequence). CDR3 in amino acids: CASSILQGGAFF. CDR3 DNA, as far as it was read: TGTGCCAGTAGTATTTTGCAGGGGGGA.

With regard to this clone: The DNA ends 3 residues before the CDR3 does, and the rest of the CDR3 is filled in from the germline J gene. This sequence joins TRBV5-6 and TRBJ1-1; D is possibly TRBD1 (6 bases). Germline V CDR1 and CDR2: SGHDT, YYEEEE. There are 13 residues in the CDR3. The DNA read from the CDR3 is TGTGCCAGCAGCAAGACAGGACCACAACAA. The encoded protein is CASSKTGPQQ. In full, the CDR3 reads CASSKTGPQQAFF.

Comment on this clone: With the read ending 3 residues before the CDR3 end, the germline J gene is used to fill in that end. The chain uses TRBV6-2 or TRBV6-3 and TRBJ2-7, with 9 bases identical to TRBD1. The CDR3 covers 14 residues. Germline V CDR1 and CDR2: MNHEY, SVGEGT. V was pared by 1 base and J by 3 bases, with 1 base of the junction left unmatched. The CDR3 DNA, read in part, is TGTGCCAGCAGTTACTGGGGACAGGGCTACGAG. Amino acid sequence: CASSYWGQGYE. The entire CDR3 is CASSYWGQGYEQYF.

The CDR3 here is CASSTAGQGAPGANVLTF. The sequenced part of the CDR3 DNA is TGTGCCAGTAGTACCGCGGGACAGGGGGCGCCTGGGGCCAACGTC. The J gene is TRBJ2-6, the V gene TRBV19; 12 bases are shared with TRBD1. From the germline J gene comes the end of the CDR3, since the read stops 3 residues before it. Germline values: CDR1 LNHDA, CDR2 SQIVND (reference sequence). J was trimmed by 2 bases and V by 4 bases; bases with no gene match: 6. The CDR3 covers 18 residues.

Worth noting for this clone: Read coverage stops 3 residues before the CDR3 terminus; the germline J gene supplies the remainder. The chain employs TRBV7-6 and TRBJ1-2; D possibly corresponds to TRBD1 (5 bases). Per the germline V gene, CDR1 is SGHVS and CDR2 is FNYEAQ. The CDR3 runs 13 residues. The sequenced CDR3 bases are TGTGCCAGCAGCTTAGGAGGGGTCGACGGC. Encoded protein: CASSLGGVDG. The CDR3 as a whole reads CASSLGGVDGYTF. The full variable domain, in which reference TRBV7-6 and TRBJ1-2 provide the parts outside the CDR3, is GAGVSQSPRYKVTKRGQDVALRCDPISGHVSLYWYRQALGQGPEFLTYFNYEAQQDKSGLPNDRFSAERPEGSISTLTIQRTEQRDSAMYRCASSLGGVDGYTFGSGTRLTVV.

Comments on this clone: With the read ending 3 residues before the CDR3 end, the germline J gene is used to fill in that end. This sequence joins TRBV16 and TRBJ2-1; 7 bases are a match to TRBD2. Germline V lookup: CDR1 KGHSY, CDR2 FQNENV. The CDR3 sequence is 16 residues long. Losses at the gene ends were 2 bases for V and 4 bases for J; bases not matched to a gene: 8. CDR3 protein: CASSQPTLAEYNEQFF. The CDR3 DNA, read in part, is TGTGCCAGCAGCCAACCAACTCTAGCGGAGTACAATGAG.

A word on this clone: The read gets to within 3 residues of the CDR3 end, and the germline J gene fills in the rest. V gene TRBV29-1 combines with J gene TRBJ2-7; 9 bases fit TRBD1. The CDR3 runs to 12 residues. Germline V gene sequence: CDR1 SQVTM, CDR2 ANQGSEA. Germline trimming cut 6 bases from V and 2 bases from J; bases unmatched to any gene: 2. The covered CDR3 bases are TGCAGCGTGACAGGGGGTACCTACGAG. This codes for CSVTGGTYE. The full CDR3 protein is CSVTGGTYEQYF.

A word on this clone: The observed sequence ends 3 residues before the CDR3 terminus, with the missing tail filled in from the germline J gene. The chain recombines TRBV29-1 with TRBJ2-2; TRBD2 is a possible D gene (5 bases). The germline V gene encodes CDR1 SQVTM and CDR2 ANQGSEA. This CDR3 spans 15 amino acids. V gave up 4 bases and J gave up 2 bases, with 14 bases separating them. The CDR3 spells CSVVPRGSNTGELFF. The CDR3 DNA, read in part, is TGCAGCGTTGTCCCACGGGGATCCAACACCGGGGAG.

A remark on this clone: The missing CDR3 end, 3 residues past where the read stops, is filled in from the germline J gene. Distinct nucleotide sequences in the sample also encode this CDR3. The rearrangement joins TRBV30 to TRBJ1-6; D gene unclear. Trimming took off 2 bases at V and 7 bases at J, with 3 bases between the two ends. This CDR3 comprises 11 residues. Looked up from germline, CDR1 is GTSNPN and CDR2 is SVGIG (reference sequence). The sequenced CDR3 bases are TGTGCCTGGAGTAGGAATTCACCC. It yields the protein CAWSRNSP. The whole CDR3 sequence is CAWSRNSPLHF.

Remarks on this clone: The read ends 3 residues shy of where the CDR3 ends; the end is completed using the germline J gene. This chain links TRBV2 with TRBJ1-6, with no clear D. The V and J ends lost 7 bases and 10 bases respectively, with 11 bases between them. CDR1 and CDR2 (germline): SNHLY, FYNNEI. The CDR3 is made up of 12 amino acids. The CDR3: CASTVQASPLHF. The CDR3 bases that were read are TGTGCCAGCACCGTCCAGGCGTCACCC. Full variable domain (missing parts from reference TRBV2 and TRBJ1-6): EPEVTQTPSHQVTQMGQEVILRCVPISNHLYFYWYRQILGQKVEFLVSFYNNEISEKSEIFDDQFSVERPDGSNFTLKIRSTKLEDSAMYFCASTVQASPLHFGNGTRLTVT.